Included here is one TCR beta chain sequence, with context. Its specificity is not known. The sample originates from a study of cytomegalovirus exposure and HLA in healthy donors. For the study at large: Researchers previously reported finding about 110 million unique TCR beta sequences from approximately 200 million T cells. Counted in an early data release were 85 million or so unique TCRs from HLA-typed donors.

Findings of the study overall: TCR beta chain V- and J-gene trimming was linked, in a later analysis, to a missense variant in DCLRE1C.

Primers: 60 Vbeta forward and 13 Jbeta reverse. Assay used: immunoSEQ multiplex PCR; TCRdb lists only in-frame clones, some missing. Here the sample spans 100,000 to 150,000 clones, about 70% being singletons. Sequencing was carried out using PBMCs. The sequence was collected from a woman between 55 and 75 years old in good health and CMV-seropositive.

For the CDR3, the DNA is TGCGCCAGCAGCTTGGGACTAGCGGGATGGGGAGATACGCAGTATTTT. Translating gives CASSLGLAGWGDTQYF. The V gene is TRBV5-1, the J gene TRBJ2-3; TRBD2 matches 11 bases. V was clipped by 0 bases and J by 5 bases; unmatched bases: 5. This CDR3 has 16 residues. Looked up from germline, CDR1 is SGHRS and CDR2 is YFSETQ.